This entry lists 29 T cell receptor beta chains sequenced from one sample in a study of blood T cell repertoires in COVID-19. Clones were read by immunoSEQ multiplex PCR, and TCRdb kept only the in-frame ones, dropping some. Of 20,000 to 25,000 clones in the sample, over 70% were seen once. Input material: peripheral blood. The receptor source for this set is a human donor with active COVID-19. The donor label of this sample is uncertain.

About this clone: Relative to the germline gene, one junction end is altered; a read error may explain this. V and J are TRBV18 and TRBJ2-7, with a tentative D call TRBD1 (6 bases). CDR1 KGHSH and CDR2 LQKENI come from the germline V gene. CDR3 length: 15 residues. The CDR3 loop reads CASSNRAGVSHEQYF. The CDR3 DNA sequence: TGTGCCAGCTCAAACAGGGCAGGGGTCTCCCACGAGCAGTACTTC.

The J gene is TRBJ2-3, the V gene TRBV18; D is undetermined. CDR3 length: 14 amino acids. Germline loops: CDR1 KGHSH, CDR2 LQKENI. Trimming stripped 6 bases from V and 1 base from J, with 11 bases between. As DNA, the CDR3 is TGTGCCAGCTCCCGGAGTTCGGGCACAGATACGCAGTATTTT. It specifies CASSRSSGTDTQYF.

V gene TRBV10-3 combines with J gene TRBJ2-1; TRBD2 matches 8 bases. Germline-derived CDR1 and CDR2 are ENHRY and SYGVKD. The length of the CDR3 is 16 residues. Trimming cost V 1 base and J 6 bases; bases outside gene matches: 8. In nucleotides, the CDR3 is TGTGCCATCAGTGAGTTCGAGCGGGAGCCCCCCAATGAGCAGTTCTTC. Translating gives CAISEFEREPPNEQFF.

The V and J genes are TRBV5-8 and TRBJ2-2, with D perhaps TRBD2 (5 bases). The germline V gene encodes CDR1 SGHTS and CDR2 YDEGEE. The CDR3 is 13 amino acids. Between the trimmed V and J ends, which lost 0 bases and 13 bases, there was a span of 13 bases. In DNA, the CDR3 is TGTGCCAGCAGCTTGGAGCAGGCGCGGGTGCTGTTTTTT. Residues: CASSLEQARVLFF.

The chain couples TRBV9 to TRBJ2-7, with a weak D call TRBD2 (6 bases). Germline values: CDR1 SGDLS, CDR2 YYNGEE. The V end was cut by 0 bases, the J end by 6 bases, with 13 bases between. CDR3 length: 14 amino acids. The chain's CDR3 is CASSVDHVGGEQYF. The CDR3 bases are TGTGCCAGCAGCGTAGATCATGTCGGGGGCGAGCAGTACTTC.

This rearrangement joins TRBV11-2 to TRBJ1-1, with 10 positions matching TRBD1. The germline V gene has CDR1 SGHAT and CDR2 FQNNGV. The J segment lost 7 bases and the V segment lost 3 bases, leaving 8 bases of the junction unmatched. This CDR3 is 15 amino acids long. The CDR3 coding sequence is TGTGCCAGCAGCTTCCCAGGGACAGGGGAAAGTGAAGCTTTCTTT. Translation: CASSFPGTGESEAFF.

Here the CDR3 reads CASRLYSGGSDTQYF. CDR3 DNA: TGTGCCAGCAGGCTGTATAGCGGGGGGTCAGATACGCAGTATTTT. The J gene is TRBJ2-3, the V gene TRBV2; 10 bases map to TRBD2. V lost 6 bases to trimming and J lost 4 bases; unmatched junction nucleotides: 7. The CDR3 length is 15 residues. CDR1 is SNHLY, CDR2 FYNNEI, per germline.

This clone has a single count. The V gene is TRBV19, the J gene TRBJ2-2, with 7 bases identical to TRBD1. V lost 6 bases and J lost 0; bases outside the gene matches: 1. CDR3 length: 14 residues. CDR1 is LNHDA, CDR2 SQIVND, per germline (reference sequence). The CDR3 loop reads CASSGTANTGELFF. The CDR3 DNA reads TGTGCCAGTAGCGGGACAGCGAACACCGGGGAGCTGTTTTTT.

This clone was seen only a few times. V usage is TRBV5-4 and J usage is TRBJ2-3; weak D call: TRBD1 (6 bases). The CDR3 sequence is 15 residues long. Germline-derived CDR1 and CDR2 are SGHNT and YYREEE (reference sequence). Trimming stripped 0 bases from V and 1 base from J, with 9 bases between. For the CDR3, the DNA is TGTGCCAGCAGCTTGGGCAGGGGTCGCACAGATACGCAGTATTTT. Amino acids: CASSLGRGRTDTQYF.

This chain joins TRBV5-1 and TRBJ1-1; D not resolved. The CDR3 runs 15 residues. The V gene lost 0 bases and the J gene lost 4 bases, with 13 bases spanning the gap. In germline, CDR1 is SGHRS, CDR2 YFSETQ. The CDR3 loop reads CASSLGGRLATEAFF. The CDR3 nucleotides are TGCGCCAGCAGCTTGGGTGGCAGACTTGCCACTGAAGCTTTCTTT.

This chain connects TRBV3-1 (or the pseudogene TRBV3-2) to TRBJ1-1, with 7 bases lining up with TRBD1. The ends lost 4 bases at V and 4 bases at J; junction bases unmatched: 3. The CDR3 sequence is 13 residues long. Germline V lookup: CDR1 LGHDT, CDR2 YNNKEL (reference sequence). The CDR3 spells CASSRRQGTEAFF. As DNA, the CDR3 is TGTGCCAGCAGCCGGCGACAGGGCACTGAAGCTTTCTTT.

The rearrangement uses TRBV6-5 and TRBJ1-6; 8 positions match TRBD1. The V gene's germline CDR1 is MNHEY and CDR2 SVGAGI. The CDR3 runs 16 residues. Unmatched junction bases numbered 4, after V lost 0 bases and J lost 6 bases. CDR3: CASSYSTGVGNSPLHF. Here the CDR3 DNA reads TGTGCCAGCAGTTACTCGACAGGGGTGGGTAATTCACCCCTCCACTTT.

The chain uses TRBV28 and TRBJ1-2, with 9 bases aligning to TRBD1. There are 14 residues in the CDR3. CDR1 is MDHEN, CDR2 SYDVKM, per germline. With V trimmed by 6 bases and J by 4 bases, 6 bases remained unmatched. CDR3 DNA sequence: TGTGCCAGCAGCCCCCCGACAGGGGGCTATGGCTACACCTTC. Encoded protein: CASSPPTGGYGYTF.

The chain is built from TRBV6-6 and TRBJ1-3; D perhaps matches TRBD1 (6 bases). Germline-derived CDR1 and CDR2 are MNHNY and SVGAGI (reference sequence). The V end was cut by 6 bases, the J end by 0 bases, with 12 bases between. The length of the CDR3 is 15 residues. CDR3 sequence reads: CASRGDMSSGNTIYF. The CDR3, as DNA: TGTGCCAGCAGAGGGGACATGAGCTCTGGAAACACCATATATTTT.

The chain links TRBV5-1 to TRBJ1-2; TRBD1 is a possible D gene (5 bases). The CDR3 is 14 residues long. V was clipped by 4 bases and J by 8 bases, with 18 bases between them. Germline V gene sequence: CDR1 SGHRS, CDR2 YFSETQ. For the CDR3, the DNA is TGCGCCAGCAGCCCGACAGATCCTGAGGAGGGCTACACCTTC. Protein product: CASSPTDPEEGYTF.

CDR3 amino acids: CASSGPGQAPVGYYNEQFF. The CDR3 DNA reads as TGTGCCAGCAGTGGACCGGGACAGGCCCCGGTGGGATATTACAATGAGCAGTTCTTC. The chain couples TRBV6-1 to TRBJ2-1, with 8 bases identical to TRBD1. The CDR3 has 19 amino acids. Germline V gene data show CDR1 as MNHNS and CDR2 as SASEGT. Losses at the gene ends were 4 bases for V and 4 bases for J; bases not matched to a gene: 18.

The V gene is TRBV5-4, the J gene TRBJ2-6; D remains unclear. Trimming cost V 4 bases and J 2 bases, with 13 bases left between them. The CDR3 consists of 16 residues. CDR1 is SGHNT and CDR2 is YYREEE in the germline V gene (reference sequence). CDR3: CASSPSRVTGANVLTF. CDR3 in DNA: TGTGCCAGCAGCCCGTCTCGGGTAACTGGGGCCAACGTCCTGACTTTC.

V usage is TRBV6-1 and J usage is TRBJ1-1; D is possibly TRBD1 (6 bases). Trimming left V 0 bases short and J 5 bases short, with 13 bases between. The germline V gene has CDR1 MNHNS and CDR2 SASEGT. CDR3 length: 15 amino acids. As DNA, the CDR3 is TGTGCCAGCAGTGAAGCAGCGGGGGCAGGTACTGAAGCTTTCTTT. It yields the protein CASSEAAGAGTEAFF.

The chain is built from TRBV12-3 or TRBV12-4 and TRBJ2-2; no definite D call. Deletions cut 7 bases from V and 1 base from J, with 7 bases between. This CDR3 has 13 residues. The chain's CDR3 is CASTPRNTGELFF. DNA for the CDR3: TGTGCCAGCACGCCCAGGAACACCGGGGAGCTGTTTTTT.

V and J are TRBV6-5 and TRBJ2-6, with D perhaps matching TRBD1 (6 bases). Trimming cost V 6 bases and J 4 bases, with 13 bases left between them. Looked up from germline, CDR1 is MNHEY and CDR2 is SVGAGI. The CDR3 covers 15 residues. This CDR3 is CASRRLGAGANVLTF. The CDR3 DNA follows: TGTGCCAGCAGACGACTGGGGGCCGGGGCCAACGTCCTGACTTTC.

The rearrangement links TRBV18 to TRBJ2-5; weak D call: TRBD1 (5 bases). Deletions cut 2 bases from V and 5 bases from J, with 12 bases between. The CDR3 covers 14 residues. Germline V gene lookup returns CDR1 KGHSH and CDR2 LQKENI. CDR3 DNA sequence: TGTGCCAGCTCACCAGACCCTGCAGGGGAGACCCAGTACTTC. Translation gives CASSPDPAGETQYF.

With respect to this clone: The germline gene is not matched at one end of the junction; a read error may be the cause. V and J are TRBV11-3 and TRBJ2-6; 7 bases align to TRBD1. The CDR3 sequence is 15 residues long. The germline V gene encodes CDR1 SGHNT and CDR2 YENEEA. The CDR3 coding sequence is TGTGCCAGCAGCGTAGACAGGGCTGGGGCCAACGTCCTGACTTTC. Amino acid sequence: CASSVDRAGANVLTF.

The rearrangement joins TRBV6-1 to TRBJ1-2; 8 nucleotides agree with TRBD1. Germline CDR1 and CDR2: MNHNS and SASEGT. V lost 3 bases and J lost 3; bases outside the gene matches: 15. CDR3 length equals 18 residues. The CDR3 nucleotides are TGTGCCAGCAGTGATAGAGCCGGGACAGGAGAAAGATACTATGGCTACACCTTC. It specifies CASSDRAGTGERYYGYTF.

This chain joins TRBV6-5 and TRBJ2-5, with TRBD2 matching over 12 bases. This CDR3 comprises 15 residues. The junction had 2 bases not matched to a gene; V was cut back by 2 bases and J by 4 bases. CDR1 MNHEY and CDR2 SVGAGI come from the germline V gene. The CDR3: CASSYRGLAGETQYF. DNA for the CDR3: TGTGCCAGCAGTTACCGGGGACTAGCGGGAGAGACCCAGTACTTC.

The genes are TRBV10-2 and TRBJ2-7; D might be TRBD1 (6 bases). The CDR3 contains 14 residues. Trimming shortened V by 0 bases and J by 9 bases, and 15 bases separated the two germline ends. CDR1 and CDR2 (germline): WSHSY, SAAADI. The CDR3 DNA follows: TGCGCCAGCAGTGAGTCAGGACAGTGGGGTGGGCAGTACTTC. This gives the protein CASSESGQWGGQYF.

The rearrangement uses TRBV15 and TRBJ2-7, with TRBD2 matching 8 bases. V gave up 8 bases and J gave up 4 bases; unmatched junction bases: 10. The CDR3 sequence is 14 residues long. The germline V gene has CDR1 LNHNV and CDR2 YYDKDF (reference sequence). CDR3: CATSSSGGPYEQYF. The CDR3 DNA reads as TGTGCCACCTCTTCGTCGGGGGGGCCATACGAGCAGTACTTC.

The chain links TRBV4-1 to TRBJ1-1; no reliable D call. Between the trimmed V and J ends, which lost 3 bases and 0 bases, there was a span of 8 bases. The CDR3 is made up of 14 amino acids. The germline gives CDR1 MGHRA, CDR2 YSYEKL. The CDR3 protein is CASSQRDMNTEAFF. CDR3 sequence (DNA): TGCGCCAGCAGCCAGAGAGATATGAACACTGAAGCTTTCTTT.

V is TRBV12-1 and J is TRBJ1-2. TRBV12-1 is given as a pseudogene. The CDR3 consists of 11 residues. The CDR3 nucleotides are TGTGCCAGCAGTCCCGGGGATGGCTACACCTTC. Protein: CASSPGDGYTF.

V is TRBV6-2 or TRBV6-3 and J is TRBJ2-7; 8 bases are a match to TRBD2. CDR3 size: 15 residues. After removal of 2 bases from V and 3 bases from J, the junction contained 6 bases not matched to a gene. From germline, CDR1 is MNHEY and CDR2 SVGEGT. Here the CDR3 reads CASSYTTTSGYEQYF. CDR3 coding DNA: TGTGCCAGCAGTTACACGACCACTAGCGGCTACGAGCAGTACTTC.